This T cell receptor (beta chain) comes out of a study of T-cell memory formation after mild COVID-19 (dated by TCRdb to the early 2020s). For the wider study: Most TCR sequence clusters were specific to one of the two donors. In a couple of donors, T-cell clones that expanded and contracted after mild COVID-19 were tracked by sequencing TCRalpha and TCRbeta repertoires over time. The cohort was made up of two young adult volunteers, one female and one male, who were previously healthy.

Results and caveats for the whole study, not just this receptor: The detection of some responding clones in pre-infection memory suggests that pre-existing cross-reactive memory T cells joined the SARS-CoV-2 response. From day 15 to 85, contracting clones showed balanced CD4/CD8 phenotypes, whereas a second wave of clones that expanded from day 15 to 37 leaned towards CD4+. Contracting CD4+ clones appeared mostly in the CM and EM memory subsets, whereas CD8+ clones were enriched in EMRA. The study covered only two mild cases, and larger cohorts including severe cases with pre-infection samples were considered necessary. The second-wave clones that peaked on day 37 were not confirmed to be SARS-CoV-2 specific.

Ficoll-Paque density gradient centrifugation was used to isolate PBMCs. To note about this clonotype: Its antigen is still unknown. One base away there is no much larger clone; base qualities are not given.

The germline ends are 13 bases apart after V is trimmed by 5 bases and J by 5 bases. Reading from cysteine to phenylalanine, the CDR3 counts 13 amino acids. CDR3 DNA only is kept here, 39 bases in frame from base 1. Via the germline V gene (reference sequence), CDR1 is SEHNR and CDR2 FQNEAQ. This sample was sequenced with an Illumina NovaSeq 6000. TCRalpha and TCRbeta cDNA libraries were constructed by 5'RACE with constant-segment primers, with sample barcodes and unique molecular identifiers being introduced. Trizol reagent was used to extract RNA from every sample. The libraries were amplified in two PCR steps, and the second step added a second sample barcode and Illumina TruSeq adapters. The libraries were sequenced on an Illumina NovaSeq using 2 x 150 bp paired-end reads. The study's processing was this. Demultiplexing of reads and collapsing into UMI-guided consensus sequences were performed with migec v1.2.7. With mixcr v2.1.11, UMI consensuses were aligned to TRA and TRB V and J templates and assembled into clonotypes. Clonotypes were classified as expanded or contracted when called significant by both edgeR and NoisET, with noise models trained on biological replicates. For edgeR calls, the cutoffs were a false discovery rate-adjusted p below 0.01 and a log2 fold-change threshold of 1. As an exploratory analysis of dynamics, max-normalized trajectories of the 1000 most abundant clonotypes were examined by PCA with hierarchical clustering. Each responding clone was given a CD4 or CD8 phenotype based on the CD4+ and CD8+ repertoires, which had been sequenced separately. The raw public reads went through TCRdb reprocessing: fastp at Q25, MiXCR clone calling, in-frame beta chains kept. Every distinct CDR3 protein forms one entry, paired with its most common genes and DNA. The V and J calls reflect TCRdb's pipeline rather than the authors' work. The table for this sample lists 550,000 to 600,000 distinct CDR3 sequences; roughly 17% of them were counted only once. About 7.5% of the sample is taken by the ten largest.

The source of this sequence is an adult woman who had mild COVID-19 (a few samples of this study predate the infection). The sample titles of this study are shuffled in the database, so cell type and time point are left out; the donor was told from shared clones. The chain is made from TRBV7-9 and TRBJ2-7; the D gene cannot be resolved reliably. Sequencing was carried out using PBMCs or a T cell subset sorted from them (not recorded which). The CDR3 loop reads CASSPPDGHEQYF. The DNA is as follows: TGTGCCAGCAGCCCCCCGGATGGCCACGAGCAGTACTTC.